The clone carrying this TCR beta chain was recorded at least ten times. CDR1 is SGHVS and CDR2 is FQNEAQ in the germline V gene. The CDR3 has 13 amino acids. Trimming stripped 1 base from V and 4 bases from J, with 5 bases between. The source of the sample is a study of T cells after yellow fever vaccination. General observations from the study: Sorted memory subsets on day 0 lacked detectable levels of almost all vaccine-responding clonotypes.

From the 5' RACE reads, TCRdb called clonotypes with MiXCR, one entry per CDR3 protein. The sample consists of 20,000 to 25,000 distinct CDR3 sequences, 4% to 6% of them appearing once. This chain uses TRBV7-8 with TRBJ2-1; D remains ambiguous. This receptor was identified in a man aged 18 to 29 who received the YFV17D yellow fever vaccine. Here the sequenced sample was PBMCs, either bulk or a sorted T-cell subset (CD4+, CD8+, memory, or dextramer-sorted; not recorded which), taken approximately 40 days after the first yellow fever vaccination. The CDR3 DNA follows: TGTGCCAGCAGCTTAGACAGATACAATGAGCAGTTCTTC. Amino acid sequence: CASSLDRYNEQFF.